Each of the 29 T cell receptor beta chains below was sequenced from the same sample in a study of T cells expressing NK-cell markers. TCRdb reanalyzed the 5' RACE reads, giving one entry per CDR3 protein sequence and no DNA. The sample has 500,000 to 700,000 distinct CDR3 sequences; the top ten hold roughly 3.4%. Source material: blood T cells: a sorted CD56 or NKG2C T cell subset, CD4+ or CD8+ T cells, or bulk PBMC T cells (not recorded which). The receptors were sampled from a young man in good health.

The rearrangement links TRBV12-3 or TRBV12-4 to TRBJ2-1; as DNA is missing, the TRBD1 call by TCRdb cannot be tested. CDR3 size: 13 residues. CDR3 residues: CASTIPGHNEQFF.

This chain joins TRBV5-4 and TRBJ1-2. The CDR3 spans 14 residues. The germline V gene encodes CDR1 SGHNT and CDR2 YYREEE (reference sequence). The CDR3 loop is CASSTAGGLGGYTF.

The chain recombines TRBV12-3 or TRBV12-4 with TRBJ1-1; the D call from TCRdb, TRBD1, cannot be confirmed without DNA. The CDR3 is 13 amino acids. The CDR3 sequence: CASSLSSRGEAFF.

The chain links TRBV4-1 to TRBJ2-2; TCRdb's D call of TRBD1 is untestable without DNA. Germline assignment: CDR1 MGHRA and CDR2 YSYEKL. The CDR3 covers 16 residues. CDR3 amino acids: CASSQGGARGTGELFF.

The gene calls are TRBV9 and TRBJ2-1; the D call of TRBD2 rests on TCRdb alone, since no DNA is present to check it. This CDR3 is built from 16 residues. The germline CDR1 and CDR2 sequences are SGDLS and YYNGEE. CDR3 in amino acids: CASSVSSGGRTNEQFF.

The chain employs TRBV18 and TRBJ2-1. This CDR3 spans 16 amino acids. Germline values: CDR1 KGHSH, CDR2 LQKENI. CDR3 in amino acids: CASSPPGRPSYNEQFF.

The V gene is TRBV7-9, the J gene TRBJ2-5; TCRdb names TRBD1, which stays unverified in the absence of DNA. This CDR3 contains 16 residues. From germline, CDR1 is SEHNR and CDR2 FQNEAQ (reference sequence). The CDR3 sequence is CASSLTTGHREETQYF. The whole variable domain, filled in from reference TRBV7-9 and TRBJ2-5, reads DTGVSQNPRHKITKRGQNVTFRCDPISEHNRLYWYRQTLGQGPEFLTYFQNEAQLEKSRLLSDRFSAERPKGSFSTLEIQRTEQGDSAMYLCASSLTTGHREETQYFGPGTRLLVL.

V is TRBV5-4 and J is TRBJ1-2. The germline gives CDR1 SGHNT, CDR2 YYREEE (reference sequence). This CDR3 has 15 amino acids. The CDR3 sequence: CASSLEVGGTYGYTF.

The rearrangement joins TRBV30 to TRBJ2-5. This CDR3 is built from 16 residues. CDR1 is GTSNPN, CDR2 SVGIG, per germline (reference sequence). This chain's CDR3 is CAWSVGSGFYQETQYF.

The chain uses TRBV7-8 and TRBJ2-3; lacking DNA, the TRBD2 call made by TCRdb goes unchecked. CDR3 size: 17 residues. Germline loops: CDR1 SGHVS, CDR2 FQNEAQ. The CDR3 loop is CASSSALTSGRSDTQYF.

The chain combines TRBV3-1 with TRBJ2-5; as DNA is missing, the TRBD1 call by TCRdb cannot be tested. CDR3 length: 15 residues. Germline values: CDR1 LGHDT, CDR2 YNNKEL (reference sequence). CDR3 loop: CASSQGDRAGETQYF.

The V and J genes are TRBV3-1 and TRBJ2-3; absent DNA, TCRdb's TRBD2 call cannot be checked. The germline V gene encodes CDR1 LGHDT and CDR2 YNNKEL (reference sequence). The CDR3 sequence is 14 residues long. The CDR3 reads CASSQGLAGDTQYF.

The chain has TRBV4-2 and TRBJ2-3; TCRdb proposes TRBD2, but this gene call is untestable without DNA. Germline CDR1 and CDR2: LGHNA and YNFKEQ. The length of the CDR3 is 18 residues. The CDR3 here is CASSQVKASGRVTDTQYF.

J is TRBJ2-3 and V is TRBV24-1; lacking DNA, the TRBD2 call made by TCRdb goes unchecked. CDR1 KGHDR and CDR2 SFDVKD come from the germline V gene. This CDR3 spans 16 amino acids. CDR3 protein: CATSVTGAGVPDTQYF.

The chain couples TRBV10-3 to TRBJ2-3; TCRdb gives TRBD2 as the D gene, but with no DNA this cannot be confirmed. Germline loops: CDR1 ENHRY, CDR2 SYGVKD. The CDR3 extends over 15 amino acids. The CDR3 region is CAISPGLAIRDTQYF.

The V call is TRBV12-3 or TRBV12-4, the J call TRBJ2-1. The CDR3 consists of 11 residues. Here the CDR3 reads CASSPTGEQFF.

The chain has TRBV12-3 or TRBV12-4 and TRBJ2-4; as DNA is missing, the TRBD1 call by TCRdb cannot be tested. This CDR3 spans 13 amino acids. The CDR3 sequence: CASRPTGSNIQYF.

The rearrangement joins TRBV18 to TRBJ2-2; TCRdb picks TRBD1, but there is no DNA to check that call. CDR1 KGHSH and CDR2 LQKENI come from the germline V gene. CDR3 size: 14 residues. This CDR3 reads CASSPPHRDRELFF.

This chain's CDR3 is CSVEPSRGTEAFF. The gene calls are TRBV29-1 and TRBJ1-1. Germline assignment: CDR1 SQVTM and CDR2 ANQGSEA. The length of the CDR3 is 13 residues.

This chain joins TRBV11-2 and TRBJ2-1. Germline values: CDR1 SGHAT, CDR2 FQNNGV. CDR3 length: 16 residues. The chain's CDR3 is CASSSGGRDLNNEQFF.

This chain's CDR3 is CASSLGVGQNYNEQFF. This chain connects TRBV5-1 to TRBJ2-1; TCRdb gives TRBD2 as the D gene, but with no DNA this cannot be confirmed. Germline V gene data show CDR1 as SGHRS and CDR2 as YFSETQ. The CDR3 runs 16 residues. The full variable domain, its missing parts supplied by reference TRBV5-1 and TRBJ2-1, is KAGVTQTPRYLIKTRGQQVTLSCSPISGHRSVSWYQQTPGQGLQFLFEYFSETQRNKGNFPGRFSGRQFSNSRSEMNVSTLELGDSALYLCASSLGVGQNYNEQFFGPGTRLTVL.

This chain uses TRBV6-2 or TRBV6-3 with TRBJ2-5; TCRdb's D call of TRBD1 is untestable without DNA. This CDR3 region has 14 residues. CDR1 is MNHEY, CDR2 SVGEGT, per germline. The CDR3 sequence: CARAMGEGRETQYF.

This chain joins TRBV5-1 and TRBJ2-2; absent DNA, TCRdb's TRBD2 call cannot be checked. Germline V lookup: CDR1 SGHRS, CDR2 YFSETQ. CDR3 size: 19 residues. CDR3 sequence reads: CASSFAESSRGLKTGELFF.

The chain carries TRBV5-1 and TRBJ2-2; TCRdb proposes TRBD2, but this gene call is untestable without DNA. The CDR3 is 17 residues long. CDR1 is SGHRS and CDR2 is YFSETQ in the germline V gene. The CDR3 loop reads CASSLTSGRRDTGELFF.

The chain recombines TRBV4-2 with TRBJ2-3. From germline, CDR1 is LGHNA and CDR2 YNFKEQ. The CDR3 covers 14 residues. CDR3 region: CASSFVGTTDTQYF.

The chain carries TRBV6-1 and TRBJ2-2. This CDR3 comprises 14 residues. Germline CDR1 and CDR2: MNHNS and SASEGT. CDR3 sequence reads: CASSIAGEAGELFF.

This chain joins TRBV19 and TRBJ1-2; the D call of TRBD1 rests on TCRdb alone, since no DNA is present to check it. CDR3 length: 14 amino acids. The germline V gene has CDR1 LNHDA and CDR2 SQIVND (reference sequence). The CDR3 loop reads CASSRTLEGYGYTF.

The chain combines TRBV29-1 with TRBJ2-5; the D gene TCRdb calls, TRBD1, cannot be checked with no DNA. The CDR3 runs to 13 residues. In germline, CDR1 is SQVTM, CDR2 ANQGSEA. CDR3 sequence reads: CSYSRDIQETQYF.

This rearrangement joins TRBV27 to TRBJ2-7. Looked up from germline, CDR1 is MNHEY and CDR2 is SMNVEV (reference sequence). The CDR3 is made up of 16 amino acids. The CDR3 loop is CASSSYFHTGAYEQYF.